This T cell receptor beta chain was documented in a study of PD-L1 blockade in urothelial cancer. Whole-study context: Male patients with bladder-origin urothelial cancer numbered about nine tenths of the roughly 30. Median blood clonality was around 0.08, with about 80,000 unique TCRs.

This clone was detected a few times. Here immunoSEQ multiplex PCR was the method, and the copy in TCRdb shows in-frame clones only, minus some. The table shows tens of thousands of clones, with 70% to 90% occurring only once. Time point of the sample: pretreatment peripheral blood. The sample was PBMCs, taken around atezolizumab (anti-PD-L1) treatment. The TCR originated in a man between 60 and 75 years old with urothelial cancer.

This chain's CDR3 is CAISETSPRGQPQHF. Here the CDR3 DNA reads TGTGCCATCAGTGAAACTTCTCCTAGGGGTCAGCCCCAGCATTTT. This chain links TRBV10-3 with TRBJ1-5; a possible D gene is TRBD1 (5 bases). V lost 3 bases to trimming and J lost 6 bases, with 15 bases between them. Germline CDR1 and CDR2: ENHRY and SYGVKD. The CDR3 runs to 15 residues.